These 18 T cell receptor beta chains share one sample of origin, sequenced in a study of neurological immune-mediated disorders. As to time point: longitudinal time-point 3. Via MiXCR, TCRdb re-called the 5' RACE reads, giving one row per CDR3 protein. The sample includes under 130,000 distinct CDR3 sequences, about 10% of them seen just once. Material for sequencing was PBMCs. All receptors come from a female donor with HTLV-1-associated myelopathy (HAM/TSP).

Details on this clonotype: A much larger clone lies one base from this, so it may be a read error. V gene TRBV2 combines with J gene TRBJ2-7; TRBD1 matches at 8 bases. This CDR3 is built from 15 residues. V was pared by 1 base and J by 7 bases, with 9 bases of the junction left unmatched. The germline CDR1 and CDR2 sequences are SNHLY and FYNNEI. The DNA of the CDR3 is TGTGCCAGCAGTGAAGAGTCAGGGGGCGAGAGTGAGCAGTACTTC. Translation gives CASSEESGGESEQYF.

This clonotype was counted at least ten times. The CDR3 DNA is TGCAGTGCTGCTCTGGGACAGGGGATTTCAGATACGCAGTATTTT. This codes for CSAALGQGISDTQYF. The rearrangement links TRBV20-1 to TRBJ2-3; 10 bases agree with TRBD1. CDR1 DFQATT and CDR2 SNEGSKA come from the germline V gene (reference sequence). This CDR3 spans 15 amino acids. V lost 5 bases and J lost 4; bases outside the gene matches: 9.

This rearrangement joins TRBV18 to TRBJ1-1; D may be TRBD1 (5 bases). From germline, CDR1 is KGHSH and CDR2 LQKENI. The length of the CDR3 is 14 residues. Between the trimmed V and J ends, which lost 6 bases and 3 bases, there was a span of 14 bases. The CDR3 sequence is CASSKQEKDTEAFF. The DNA for the CDR3 is TGTGCCAGCTCTAAACAGGAGAAGGACACTGAAGCTTTCTTT. Using reference TRBV18 and TRBJ1-1 for the parts outside the CDR3, the full variable domain is NAGVMQNPRHLVRRRGQEARLRCSPMKGHSHVYWYRQLPEEGLKFMVYLQKENIIDESGMPKERFSAEFPKEGPSILRIQQVVRGDSAAYFCASSKQEKDTEAFFGQGTRLTVV.

This chain connects TRBV5-1 to TRBJ2-7, with a weak D call TRBD1 (6 bases). The length of the CDR3 is 15 residues. Trimming cost V 5 bases and J 3 bases, with 18 bases left between them. CDR1 is SGHRS, CDR2 YFSETQ, per germline. The CDR3 spells CASSFGSAGDYEQYF. CDR3 nucleotide sequence: TGCGCCAGCAGTTTCGGTTCGGCAGGGGACTACGAGCAGTACTTC.

Ten or more counts support this clonotype. The V call is TRBV5-1, the J call TRBJ1-1, with D perhaps matching TRBD1 (5 bases). This CDR3 region has 14 residues. V was clipped by 2 bases and J by 2 bases, with 10 bases between them. Germline CDR1 reads SGHRS; CDR2 reads YFSETQ. This CDR3 is CASSFHGGNTEAFF. The DNA of the CDR3 is TGCGCCAGCAGCTTCCATGGGGGTAACACTGAAGCTTTCTTT.

This clonotype came up many times. The chain employs TRBV20-1 and TRBJ2-2, with D possibly TRBD2 on 6 matching bases. Between the trimmed V and J ends, which lost 6 bases and 5 bases, there was a span of 13 bases. This CDR3 is built from 13 residues. CDR1 is DFQATT, CDR2 SNEGSKA, per germline (reference sequence). The CDR3 sequence is CSAIGGLTGELFF. The DNA of the CDR3 is TGCAGTGCGATCGGGGGACTGACCGGGGAGCTGTTTTTT.

In its sample, this clonotype was seen many times. The J gene is TRBJ1-1, the V gene TRBV10-2; D ambiguous. Germline V CDR1 and CDR2: WSHSY, SAAADI. CDR3 length: 15 amino acids. V shed 2 bases and J shed 0 bases, with 10 bases lying between them. The CDR3: CASSEGRRMNTEAFF. Written as DNA, the CDR3 is TGCGCCAGCAGTGAGGGACGGCGAATGAACACTGAAGCTTTCTTT.

In nucleotides, the CDR3 is TGTGCCAGCAGCTCGAGAACAGGGACCTCTGAAGCTTTCTTT. Protein product: CASSSRTGTSEAFF. The V and J genes are TRBV7-8 and TRBJ1-1; D might be TRBD1 (6 bases). Germline loops: CDR1 SGHVS, CDR2 FQNEAQ. The CDR3 length is 14 residues. The V end was cut by 4 bases, the J end by 6 bases, with 15 bases between.

The CDR3 sequence is CSARDITDEYEQYF. CDR3 DNA sequence: TGCAGTGCTAGAGATATTACAGACGAATACGAGCAGTACTTC. The V call is TRBV20-1, the J call TRBJ2-7, with no clear D. The CDR3 sequence is 14 residues long. The V and J ends lost 0 bases and 4 bases respectively, with 13 bases between them. Germline loops: CDR1 DFQATT, CDR2 SNEGSKA (reference sequence).

In the case of this clonotype: A much larger clone is a single base away; this may be a read error. V gene TRBV6-1 combines with J gene TRBJ2-7; D may be TRBD1 or TRBD2 (5 bases each). Germline lookup yields CDR1 MNHNS and CDR2 SASEGT. The CDR3 covers 15 residues. This CDR3 is CSSSGRDPPGYEQYF. CDR3 in DNA: TGTTCCAGCAGTGGCAGGGACCCTCCGGGATACGAGCAGTACTTC.

This clonotype has at least ten counts. The V gene is TRBV9, the J gene TRBJ1-2; 11 bases agree with TRBD1. Germline CDR1 SGDLS, CDR2 YYNGEE. V lost 0 bases, J lost 2 bases, and 6 bases stayed unmatched. CDR3 length equals 17 residues. The CDR3 loop is CASSVAPGTGGNYGYTF. CDR3 nucleotides: TGTGCCAGCAGCGTAGCTCCCGGGACAGGGGGAAACTATGGCTACACCTTC.

Many counts were recorded for this clonotype. V usage is TRBV12-3 or TRBV12-4 and J usage is TRBJ1-5, with TRBD1 matching 11 bases. V lost 3 bases to trimming and J lost 3 bases; unmatched junction nucleotides: 4. The CDR3 totals 16 residues. CDR3 bases: TGTGCCAGCAGTTTTCGGGACAGGGGGATCAATCAGCCCCAGCATTTT. This sequence encodes CASSFRDRGINQPQHF.

This clonotype was observed at least ten times. The rearrangement joins TRBV5-1 to TRBJ2-7; 11 positions match TRBD1. The germline gives CDR1 SGHRS, CDR2 YFSETQ. This CDR3 is built from 15 residues. The junction had 9 bases not matched to a gene; V was cut back by 4 bases and J by 6 bases. The CDR3 DNA reads TGCGCCAGCAGCGTCGGACAGGGGGCGAGGTTCGAGCAGTACTTC. This codes for CASSVGQGARFEQYF.

This clonotype was counted between two and nine times. The chain carries TRBV18 and TRBJ1-1, with D perhaps TRBD1 (5 bases). V was trimmed by 3 bases and J by 5 bases, leaving 16 bases between them. From germline, CDR1 is KGHSH and CDR2 LQKENI. The CDR3 covers 15 residues. The CDR3 loop is CASSPKGISVTEAFF. CDR3 bases: TGTGCCAGCTCACCTAAGGGGATTTCAGTAACTGAAGCTTTCTTT.

The chain joins TRBV28 to TRBJ2-2, with 12 bases lining up with TRBD2. Germline V gene data show CDR1 as MDHEN and CDR2 as SYDVKM. This CDR3 has 16 residues. V lost 5 bases and J lost 10; bases outside the gene matches: 11. In DNA, the CDR3 is TGTGCCAGCAGTCTCCCGACTAGCGGGGGACTCGTGGAGCTGTTTTTT. Amino acids: CASSLPTSGGLVELFF.

The chain recombines TRBV7-2 with TRBJ2-7; no reliable D call. The V end was cut by 1 base, the J end by 0 bases, with 10 bases between. The CDR3 contains 15 residues. Germline CDR1 and CDR2: SGHTA and FQGNSA. The CDR3 bases are TGTGCCAGCAGCTTAGAGGGAACTATCTCCTACGAGCAGTACTTC. It specifies CASSLEGTISYEQYF.

This clonotype was observed many times. This chain joins TRBV5-1 and TRBJ2-7; 14 nucleotides align to TRBD2. Germline V CDR1 and CDR2: SGHRS, YFSETQ. The junction had 9 bases not matched to a gene; V was cut back by 7 bases and J by 6 bases. This CDR3 has 15 amino acids. The chain's CDR3 is CASEGTSGGPSEQYF. In DNA, the CDR3 is TGCGCCAGCGAAGGGACTAGCGGGGGCCCCAGCGAGCAGTACTTC.

This clonotype came up many times. The chain carries TRBV2 and TRBJ1-1, with TRBD1 as a possible D gene (5 bases). The ends were cut back, 2 bases at V and 4 bases at J, with 11 bases in the middle. The CDR3 length is 14 residues. Looked up from germline, CDR1 is SNHLY and CDR2 is FYNNEI. The CDR3 sequence: CASSEQGKGTEAFF. In DNA, the CDR3 is TGTGCCAGCAGTGAACAGGGAAAAGGCACTGAAGCTTTCTTT.